These 26 T cell receptor beta chains originate from one sample sequenced in a study of T cell repertoires in cytomegalovirus infection. The antigens these receptors bind are not known. One entry per CDR3 protein, called by TCRdb with MiXCR from the reads. This table has roughly 120,000 distinct CDR3 sequences, around 32% appearing once. Sequenced here: CD8+ T cells from cultured PBMCs, sampled from culture after CMV antigen stimulation. The source is a human donor in good health (CMV status not recorded). Some clones in this sample may be carry-over from other donors' samples.

This clonotype turned up a few times. The chain joins TRBV2 to TRBJ2-2; D is ambiguous. This CDR3 comprises 12 residues. Per germline, CDR1 SNHLY and CDR2 FYNNEI. With 4 bases removed from V and 2 bases from J, the gap between germline ends came to 2 bases. CDR3 sequence: CASSANTGELFF. The CDR3 DNA sequence: TGTGCCAGCAGTGCTAACACCGGGGAGCTGTTTTTT.

The J gene is TRBJ2-3, the V gene TRBV27; tentative D call: TRBD1 (7 bases). V was trimmed by 7 bases and J by 0 bases, leaving 14 bases between them. CDR1 is MNHEY, CDR2 SMNVEV, per germline (reference sequence). The CDR3 length is 15 residues. In DNA, the CDR3 is TGTGCCAGCAACCCAGGGGGGCCAAGCACAGATACGCAGTATTTT. Translating gives CASNPGGPSTDTQYF.

Points on this clonotype: Germline and junction disagree at one end, which may indicate a read error. The CDR3 sequence is CANSQPRDRANYGYTF. In DNA form, the CDR3 reads TGTGCCAACAGTCAACCCCGGGACAGGGCAAACTATGGCTACACCTTC. The chain is built from TRBV12-3 or TRBV12-4 and TRBJ1-2; 9 bases line up with TRBD1. CDR3 length: 16 residues.

The J gene is TRBJ2-1, the V gene TRBV6-2 or TRBV6-3; perhaps TRBD1 as D (5 bases). V gave up 2 bases and J gave up 4 bases, with 9 bases separating them. This CDR3 comprises 14 residues. The germline V gene encodes CDR1 MNHEY and CDR2 SVGEGT. Here the CDR3 reads CASSYQGWYNEQFF. The CDR3 DNA sequence: TGTGCCAGCAGTTACCAGGGATGGTACAATGAGCAGTTCTTC.

V is TRBV7-6 and J is TRBJ1-5, with D perhaps matching TRBD1 (5 bases). V was pared by 1 base and J by 8 bases, with 12 bases between. This CDR3 spans 14 amino acids. Germline loops: CDR1 SGHVS, CDR2 FNYEAQ. CDR3: CASSLETWGEPQHF. In nucleotides, the CDR3 is TGTGCCAGCAGCTTAGAAACCTGGGGGGAGCCCCAGCATTTT.

This chain joins TRBV20-1 and TRBJ1-2, with D hard to call. The CDR3 has 13 residues. Germline V gene sequence: CDR1 DFQATT, CDR2 SNEGSKA (reference sequence). V shed 3 bases and J shed 4 bases, with 12 bases lying between them. The CDR3 reads CSASGASFYGYTF. CDR3 nucleotide sequence: TGCAGTGCTAGCGGCGCTAGCTTCTATGGCTACACCTTC.

There are a few counts of this clonotype. This chain connects TRBV7-2 to TRBJ2-1; 9 bases line up with TRBD2. After removal of 1 base from V and 0 bases from J, the junction contained 10 bases not matched to a gene. This CDR3 has 19 residues. In germline, CDR1 is SGHTA, CDR2 FQGNSA. The CDR3 sequence: CASSLVGGGAPSSYNEQFF. CDR3 bases: TGTGCCAGCAGCTTAGTAGGCGGGGGGGCCCCTAGCTCCTACAATGAGCAGTTCTTC.

This clonotype was found many times. The chain is built from TRBV7-2 and TRBJ2-1; no firm D call. Germline values: CDR1 SGHTA, CDR2 FQGNSA. This CDR3 has 13 residues. With 5 bases removed from V and 6 bases from J, the gap between germline ends came to 11 bases. The CDR3 DNA sequence: TGTGCCAGCAGCCGTAGGTTCCCCAATGAGCAGTTCTTC. It is translated as CASSRRFPNEQFF.

This clonotype showed up many times. The chain links TRBV10-3 to TRBJ1-5; the D is unclear. Per germline, CDR1 ENHRY and CDR2 SYGVKD. V was clipped by 1 base and J by 5 bases, with 6 bases between them. The CDR3 totals 13 residues. CDR3 region: CAISEYRYQPQHF. The DNA for the CDR3 is TGTGCCATCAGTGAGTACAGATATCAGCCCCAGCATTTT.

This clonotype was counted many times. V usage is TRBV7-2 and J usage is TRBJ2-7, with D uncertain. The germline V and J ends were trimmed by 8 bases and 6 bases, with 11 bases remaining between them. The CDR3 runs to 11 residues. Per germline, CDR1 SGHTA and CDR2 FQGNSA. This chain's CDR3 is CASSQWGEQYF. The CDR3 nucleotides are TGTGCCAGCTCTCAATGGGGCGAGCAGTACTTC.

This clonotype has just a few counts. This rearrangement joins TRBV20-1 to TRBJ1-6; no definite D call. The germline V gene encodes CDR1 DFQATT and CDR2 SNEGSKA (reference sequence). The CDR3 runs to 17 residues. The V gene lost 1 base and the J gene lost 0 bases, with 13 bases spanning the gap. The CDR3 reads CSARASVVGSYNSPLHF. CDR3 in DNA: TGCAGTGCTAGAGCTTCCGTGGTTGGCTCCTATAATTCACCCCTCCACTTT.

This chain links TRBV12-5 with TRBJ2-3; 15 bases are a match to TRBD2. Germline CDR1 reads LGHNT; CDR2 reads FRNRAP. The CDR3 consists of 17 residues. With V trimmed by 5 bases and J by 7 bases, 10 bases remained unmatched. The CDR3 DNA reads as TGTGCTAGTGGTCCCCCCGGGACTAGCGGGGGGCTGAATACGCAGTATTTT. Protein sequence: CASGPPGTSGGLNTQYF. The full variable domain, completed using reference TRBV12-5 and TRBJ2-3, is DARVTQTPRHKVTEMGQEVTMRCQPILGHNTVFWYRQTMMQGLELLAYFRNRAPLDDSGMPKDRFSAEMPDATLATLKIQPSEPRDSAVYFCASGPPGTSGGLNTQYFGPGTRLTVL.

The V and J genes are TRBV7-2 and TRBJ2-3, with D unresolved. Trimming pared 1 base from V and 11 bases from J, leaving 10 bases between. Germline CDR1 and CDR2: SGHTA and FQGNSA. The CDR3 is 12 amino acids. CDR3 DNA sequence: TGTGCCAGCAGCTTAGTTAACCGGATGCAGTATTTT. Amino acid sequence: CASSLVNRMQYF.

This chain links TRBV12-3 or TRBV12-4 with TRBJ2-5; D not resolved. Trimming took 10 bases from V and 5 from J, leaving 8 bases between them. CDR3 size: 10 residues. The CDR3 coding sequence is TGTGCCACCTCGGGTGAGACCCAGTACTTC. Amino acids: CATSGETQYF.

This clonotype has just one count. V and J are TRBV19 and TRBJ1-5; 9 nucleotides line up with TRBD1. CDR1 is LNHDA, CDR2 SQIVND, per germline (reference sequence). This CDR3 has 15 residues. Losses at the gene ends were 7 bases for V and 0 bases for J; bases not matched to a gene: 4. CDR3 sequence: CASKQGADSNQPQHF. In DNA form, the CDR3 reads TGTGCCAGTAAACAGGGGGCGGATAGCAATCAGCCCCAGCATTTT.

The V gene is TRBV15, the J gene TRBJ2-3; tentatively, D is TRBD1 (6 bases). CDR1 is LNHNV, CDR2 YYDKDF, per germline (reference sequence). Between the trimmed V and J ends, which lost 0 bases and 5 bases, there was a span of 18 bases. CDR3 length: 17 residues. The CDR3 sequence: CATSRDDLGQRLDTQYF. The DNA of the CDR3 is TGTGCCACCAGCAGAGATGACCTTGGACAGAGGTTAGATACGCAGTATTTT.

The chain recombines TRBV2 with TRBJ1-1; D is uncertain. Germline CDR1 reads SNHLY; CDR2 reads FYNNEI. The ends were cut back, 3 bases at V and 5 bases at J, with 10 bases in the middle. This CDR3 is 13 amino acids long. CDR3 DNA sequence: TGTGCCAGCAGTGAGTATACCGGTACTGAAGCTTTCTTT. Its protein product is CASSEYTGTEAFF.

Note on this clonotype: One junction end disagrees with the germline gene, perhaps due to a read error. The chain has TRBV12-3 or TRBV12-4 and TRBJ2-2; D might be TRBD1 (6 bases). The CDR3 is made up of 16 amino acids. CDR3 amino acids: CASSLLRTEGNDELFF. The CDR3 DNA follows: TGTGCCAGCAGTTTATTAAGGACAGAGGGCAACGATGAGCTGTTCTTT.

The rearrangement links TRBV20-1 to TRBJ1-1; D might be TRBD1 (5 bases). V shed 5 bases and J shed 8 bases, with 18 bases lying between them. The CDR3 spans 13 residues. Looked up from germline, CDR1 is DFQATT and CDR2 is SNEGSKA (reference sequence). This CDR3 reads CSAHDRDVGEAFF. DNA of the CDR3: TGCAGTGCTCACGACCGGGACGTCGGCGAAGCTTTCTTT.

This sequence joins TRBV27 and TRBJ2-7, with D perhaps TRBD1 or TRBD2 (6 bases each). The germline V gene has CDR1 MNHEY and CDR2 SMNVEV (reference sequence). The V end was cut by 7 bases, the J end by 4 bases, with 20 bases between. The CDR3 spans 15 residues. The CDR3: CASMPTRGALYEQYF. The CDR3 bases are TGTGCCAGCATGCCCACGAGGGGGGCTCTTTACGAGCAGTACTTC.

J is TRBJ1-5 and V is TRBV12-3 or TRBV12-4; 8 positions agree with TRBD1. The length of the CDR3 is 15 residues. V shed 5 bases, J shed 0 bases, and the junction held 3 bases outside the gene matches. The chain's CDR3 is CASSRTGNSNQPQHF. CDR3 sequence (DNA): TGTGCCAGCAGTAGGACAGGGAATAGCAATCAGCCCCAGCATTTT.

The sample holds a few counts of this clonotype. The DNA for the CDR3 is TGCGCCAGCAGCCACGGGACGTCCGTCGTTCTGAACACTGAAGCTTTCTTT. This sequence encodes CASSHGTSVVLNTEAFF. The chain couples TRBV4-1 to TRBJ1-1, with D perhaps TRBD1 (5 bases). Germline CDR1 reads MGHRA; CDR2 reads YSYEKL. CDR3 size: 17 residues. The germline V and J ends were trimmed by 3 bases and 0 bases, with 17 bases remaining between them.

This clonotype appeared a few times. The V gene is TRBV24-1, the J gene TRBJ2-1; D uncertain. CDR1 and CDR2 from the germline V gene are KGHDR and SFDVKD. Trimming removed 5 bases at V and 6 bases at J, with 13 bases between. CDR3 length equals 14 residues. CDR3 sequence: CATSGGGRLNEQFF. The CDR3 DNA reads TGTGCCACCAGTGGAGGTGGACGGCTCAATGAGCAGTTCTTC.

The sample holds a few counts of this clonotype. In DNA, the CDR3 is TGCGCCAGCAGCCAAGGACCGATGGCAGGGTGGGGGAACACTGAAGCTTTCTTT. Protein sequence: CASSQGPMAGWGNTEAFF. This sequence joins TRBV4-1 and TRBJ1-1; weak D call: TRBD1 (5 bases). V lost 1 base and J 1 base, leaving 19 bases between the germline ends. Germline V gene sequence: CDR1 MGHRA, CDR2 YSYEKL. The CDR3 sequence is 18 residues long.

In this sample, this clonotype turned up once. The chain is built from TRBV4-3 and TRBJ2-5; perhaps TRBD1 as D (6 bases). Germline V gene sequence: CDR1 LGHNA, CDR2 YSLEER. Trimming shortened V by 6 bases and J by 1 base, and 18 bases separated the two germline ends. There are 16 residues in the CDR3. In nucleotides, the CDR3 is TGCGCCAGCAGGGTTAAACAGGGAGAAAGCCAAGAGACCCAGTACTTC. Protein: CASRVKQGESQETQYF.

This clonotype was seen only a few times. CDR3 nucleotide sequence: TGTGCCAGCAGTTCAAGGAATACCACCTACAATGAGCAGTTCTTC. Residues: CASSSRNTTYNEQFF. The chain carries TRBV12-3 or TRBV12-4 and TRBJ2-1; D gene ambiguous. The V end lost 4 bases, the J end lost 2 bases, and 12 bases lay between the germline ends. The CDR3 is made up of 15 amino acids.